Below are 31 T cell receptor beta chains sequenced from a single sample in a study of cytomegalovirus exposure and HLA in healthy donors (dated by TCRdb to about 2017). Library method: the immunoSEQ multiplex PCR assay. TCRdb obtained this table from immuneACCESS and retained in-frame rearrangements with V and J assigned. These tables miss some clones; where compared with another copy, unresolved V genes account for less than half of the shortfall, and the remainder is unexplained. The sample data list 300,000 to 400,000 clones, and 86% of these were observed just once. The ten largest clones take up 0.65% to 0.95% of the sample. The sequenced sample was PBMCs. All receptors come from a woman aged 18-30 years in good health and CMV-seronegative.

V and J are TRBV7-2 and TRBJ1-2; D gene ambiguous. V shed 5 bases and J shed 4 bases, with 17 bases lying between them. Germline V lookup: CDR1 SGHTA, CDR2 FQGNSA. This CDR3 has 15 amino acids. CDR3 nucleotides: TGTGCCAGCAGCCCCCTCGAACGGGGTGGCTATGGCTACACCTTC. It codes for CASSPLERGGYGYTF. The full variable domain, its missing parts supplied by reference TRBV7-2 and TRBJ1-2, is GAGVSQSPSNKVTEKGKDVELRCDPISGHTALYWYRQSLGQGLEFLIYFQGNSAPDKSGLPSDRFSAERTGGSVSTLTIQRTQQEDSAVYLCASSPLERGGYGYTFGSGTRLTVV.

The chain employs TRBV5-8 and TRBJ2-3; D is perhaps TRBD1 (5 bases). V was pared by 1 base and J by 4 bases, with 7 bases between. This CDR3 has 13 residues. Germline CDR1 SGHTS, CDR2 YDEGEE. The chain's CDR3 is CASSLQGADTQYF. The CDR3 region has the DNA TGTGCCAGCAGCTTGCAAGGGGCAGATACGCAGTATTTT.

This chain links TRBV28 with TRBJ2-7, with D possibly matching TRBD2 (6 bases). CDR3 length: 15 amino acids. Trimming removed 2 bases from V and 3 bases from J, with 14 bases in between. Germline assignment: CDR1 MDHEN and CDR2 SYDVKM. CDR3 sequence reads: CASSLAEGWLYEQYF. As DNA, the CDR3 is TGTGCCAGCAGTTTAGCGGAGGGTTGGCTCTACGAGCAGTACTTC.

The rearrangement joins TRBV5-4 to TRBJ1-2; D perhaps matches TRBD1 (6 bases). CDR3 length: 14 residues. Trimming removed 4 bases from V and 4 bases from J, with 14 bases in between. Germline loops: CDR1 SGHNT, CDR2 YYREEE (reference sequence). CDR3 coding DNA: TGTGCCAGCAGCCGACCCACAGGGTCCTATGGCTACACCTTC. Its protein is CASSRPTGSYGYTF.

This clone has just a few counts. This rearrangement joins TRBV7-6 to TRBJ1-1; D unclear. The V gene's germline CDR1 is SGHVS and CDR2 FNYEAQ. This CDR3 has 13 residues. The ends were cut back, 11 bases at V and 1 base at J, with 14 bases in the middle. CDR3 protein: CASSPTRNTEAFF. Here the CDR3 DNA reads TGTGCCTCCTCCCCGACACGGAACACTGAAGCTTTCTTT.

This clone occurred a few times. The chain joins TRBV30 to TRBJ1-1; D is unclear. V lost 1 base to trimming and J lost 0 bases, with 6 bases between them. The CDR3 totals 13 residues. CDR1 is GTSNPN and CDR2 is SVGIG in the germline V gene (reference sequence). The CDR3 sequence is CAWSGQLNTEAFF. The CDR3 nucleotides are TGTGCCTGGAGTGGACAACTGAACACTGAAGCTTTCTTT. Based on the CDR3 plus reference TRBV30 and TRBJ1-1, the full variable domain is SQTIHQWPATLVQPVGSPLSLECTVEGTSNPNLYWYRQAAGRGLQLLFYSVGIGQISSEVPQNLSASRPQDRQFILSSKKLLLSDSGFYLCAWSGQLNTEAFFGQGTRLTVV.

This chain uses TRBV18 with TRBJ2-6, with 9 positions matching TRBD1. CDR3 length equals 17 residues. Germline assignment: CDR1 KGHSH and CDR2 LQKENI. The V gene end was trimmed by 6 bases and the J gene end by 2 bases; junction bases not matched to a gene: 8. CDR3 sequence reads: CASSPDRGNPGANVLTF. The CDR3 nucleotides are TGTGCCAGCTCCCCGGACAGGGGTAACCCTGGGGCCAACGTCCTGACTTTC.

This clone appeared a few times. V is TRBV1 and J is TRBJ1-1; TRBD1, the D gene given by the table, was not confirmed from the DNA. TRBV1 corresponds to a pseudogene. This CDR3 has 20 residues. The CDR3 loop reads CTSSQEPGQGADFVGTEAFF. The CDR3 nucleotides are TGCACCAGCAGCCAAGAACCGGGACAGGGGGCGGATTTTGTCGGCACTGAAGCTTTCTTT.

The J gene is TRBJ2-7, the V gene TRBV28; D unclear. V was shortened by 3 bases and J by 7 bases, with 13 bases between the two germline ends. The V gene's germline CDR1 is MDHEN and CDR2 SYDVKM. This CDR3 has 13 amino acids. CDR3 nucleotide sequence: TGTGCCAGCAGTTTTAATCGCCCAGGAGAGCAGTACTTC. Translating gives CASSFNRPGEQYF.

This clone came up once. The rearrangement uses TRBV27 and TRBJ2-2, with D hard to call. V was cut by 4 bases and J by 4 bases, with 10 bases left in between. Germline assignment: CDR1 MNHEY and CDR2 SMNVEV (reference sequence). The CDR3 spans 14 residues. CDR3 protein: CASSSIIATGELFF. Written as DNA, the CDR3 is TGTGCCAGCAGTTCCATCATAGCCACCGGGGAGCTGTTTTTT.

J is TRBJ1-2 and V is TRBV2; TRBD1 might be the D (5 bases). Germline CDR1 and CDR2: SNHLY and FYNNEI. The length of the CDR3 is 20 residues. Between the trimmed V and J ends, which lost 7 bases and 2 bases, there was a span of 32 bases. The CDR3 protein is CASIAGLYPPRRQRNYGYTF. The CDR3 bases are TGTGCCAGCATTGCTGGCTTATACCCCCCACGAAGACAGCGAAACTATGGCTACACCTTC. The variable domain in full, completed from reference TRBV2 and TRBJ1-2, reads EPEVTQTPSHQVTQMGQEVILRCVPISNHLYFYWYRQILGQKVEFLVSFYNNEISEKSEIFDDQFSVERPDGSNFTLKIRSTKLEDSAMYFCASIAGLYPPRRQRNYGYTFGSGTRLTVV.

The CDR3 loop reads CASLGLAGGRTDTQYF. The CDR3 DNA reads as TGTGCCAGCCTGGGACTAGCGGGGGGAAGGACAGATACGCAGTATTTT. The V call is TRBV27, the J call TRBJ2-3; 15 bases agree with TRBD2. V gave up 8 bases and J gave up 3 bases; unmatched junction bases: 6. Per the germline V gene, CDR1 is MNHEY and CDR2 is SMNVEV (reference sequence). The CDR3 length is 16 residues.

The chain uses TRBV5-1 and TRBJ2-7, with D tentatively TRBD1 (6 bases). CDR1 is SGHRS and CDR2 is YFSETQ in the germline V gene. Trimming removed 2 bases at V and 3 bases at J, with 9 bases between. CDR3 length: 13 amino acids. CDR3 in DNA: TGCGCCAGCAGCTTAACAGGGCGCTACGAGCAGTACTTC. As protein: CASSLTGRYEQYF. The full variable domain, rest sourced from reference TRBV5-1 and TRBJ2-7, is KAGVTQTPRYLIKTRGQQVTLSCSPISGHRSVSWYQQTPGQGLQFLFEYFSETQRNKGNFPGRFSGRQFSNSRSEMNVSTLELGDSALYLCASSLTGRYEQYFGPGTRLTVT.

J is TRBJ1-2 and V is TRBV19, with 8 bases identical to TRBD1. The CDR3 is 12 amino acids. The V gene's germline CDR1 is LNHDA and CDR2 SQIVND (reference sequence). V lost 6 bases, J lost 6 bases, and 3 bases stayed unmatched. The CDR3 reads CASSDRGDGYTF. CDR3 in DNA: TGTGCCAGTAGCGACAGGGGAGATGGCTACACCTTC.

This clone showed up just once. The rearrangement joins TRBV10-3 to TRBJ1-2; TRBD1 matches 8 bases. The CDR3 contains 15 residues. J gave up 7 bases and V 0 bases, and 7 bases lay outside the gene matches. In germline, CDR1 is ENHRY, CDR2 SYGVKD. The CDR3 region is CAISESNGQGSGYTF. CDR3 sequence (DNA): TGTGCCATCAGTGAGTCAAACGGACAGGGTAGTGGCTACACCTTC.

CDR3 loop: CASSEDREADGYTF. The CDR3 DNA reads as TGTGCCAGCAGTGAGGACAGGGAGGCGGATGGCTACACCTTC. This chain joins TRBV28 and TRBJ1-2; 8 bases fit TRBD1. Trimming at V came to 5 bases and at J to 6 bases, leaving 8 bases not matched to a gene. This CDR3 comprises 14 residues. The germline gives CDR1 MDHEN, CDR2 SYDVKM.

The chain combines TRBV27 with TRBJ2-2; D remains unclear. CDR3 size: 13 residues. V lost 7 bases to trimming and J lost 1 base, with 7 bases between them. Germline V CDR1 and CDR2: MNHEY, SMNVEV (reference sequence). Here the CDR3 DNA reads TGTGCCAGCACCCTAATGAACACCGGGGAGCTGTTTTTT. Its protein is CASTLMNTGELFF.

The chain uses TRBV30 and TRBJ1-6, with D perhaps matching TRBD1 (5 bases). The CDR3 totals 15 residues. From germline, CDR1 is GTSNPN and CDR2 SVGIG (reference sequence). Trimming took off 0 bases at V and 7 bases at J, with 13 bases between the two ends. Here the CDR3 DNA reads TGTGCCTGGAGTGTCACTGTAGGGGCAAATTCACCCCTCCACTTT. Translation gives CAWSVTVGANSPLHF. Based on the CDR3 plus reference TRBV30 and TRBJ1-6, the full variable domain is SQTIHQWPATLVQPVGSPLSLECTVEGTSNPNLYWYRQAAGRGLQLLFYSVGIGQISSEVPQNLSASRPQDRQFILSSKKLLLSDSGFYLCAWSVTVGANSPLHFGNGTRLTVT.

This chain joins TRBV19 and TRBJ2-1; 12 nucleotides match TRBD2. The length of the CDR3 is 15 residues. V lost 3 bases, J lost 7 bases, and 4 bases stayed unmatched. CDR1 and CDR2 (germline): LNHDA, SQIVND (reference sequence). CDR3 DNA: TGTGCCAGTAGTATTCTAGCGGGAGGGCGGAATGAGCAGTTCTTC. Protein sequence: CASSILAGGRNEQFF.

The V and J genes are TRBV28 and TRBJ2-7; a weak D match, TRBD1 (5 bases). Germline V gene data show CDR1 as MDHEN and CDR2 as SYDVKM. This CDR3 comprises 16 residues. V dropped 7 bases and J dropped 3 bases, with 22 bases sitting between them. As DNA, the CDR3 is TGTGCCAGCATTGGGCTCGGGCAGGGTGGGTACTACGAGCAGTACTTC. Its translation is CASIGLGQGGYYEQYF. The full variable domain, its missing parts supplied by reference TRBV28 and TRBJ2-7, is DVKVTQSSRYLVKRTGEKVFLECVQDMDHENMFWYRQDPGLGLRLIYFSYDVKMKEKGDIPEGYSVSREKKERFSLILESASTNQTSMYLCASIGLGQGGYYEQYFGPGTRLTVT.

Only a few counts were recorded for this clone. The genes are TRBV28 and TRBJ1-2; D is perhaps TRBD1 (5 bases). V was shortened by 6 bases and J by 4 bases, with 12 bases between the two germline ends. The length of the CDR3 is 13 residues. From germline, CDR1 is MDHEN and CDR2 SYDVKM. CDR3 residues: CASSVGGAYGYTF. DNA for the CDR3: TGTGCCAGCAGCGTCGGAGGGGCCTATGGCTACACCTTC.

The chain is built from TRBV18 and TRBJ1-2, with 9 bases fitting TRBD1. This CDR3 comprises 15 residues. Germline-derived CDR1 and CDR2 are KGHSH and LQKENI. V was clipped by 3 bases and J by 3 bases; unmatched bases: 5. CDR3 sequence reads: CASSPRTGVDYGYTF. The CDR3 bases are TGTGCCAGCTCACCGCGGACAGGGGTAGACTATGGCTACACCTTC.

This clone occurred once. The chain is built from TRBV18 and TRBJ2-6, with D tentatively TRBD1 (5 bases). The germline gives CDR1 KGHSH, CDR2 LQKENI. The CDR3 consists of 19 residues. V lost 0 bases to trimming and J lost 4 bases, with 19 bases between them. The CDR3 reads CASSPPVGQGWRGANVLTF. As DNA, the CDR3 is TGTGCCAGCTCACCACCGGTCGGGCAGGGTTGGAGAGGGGCCAACGTCCTGACTTTC.

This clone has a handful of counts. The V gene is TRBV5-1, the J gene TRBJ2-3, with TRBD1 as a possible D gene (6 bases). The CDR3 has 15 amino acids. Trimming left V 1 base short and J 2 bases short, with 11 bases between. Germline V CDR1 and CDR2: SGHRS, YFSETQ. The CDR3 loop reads CASSLQGPSTDTQYF. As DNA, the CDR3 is TGCGCCAGCAGCTTGCAGGGGCCCTCCACAGATACGCAGTATTTT.

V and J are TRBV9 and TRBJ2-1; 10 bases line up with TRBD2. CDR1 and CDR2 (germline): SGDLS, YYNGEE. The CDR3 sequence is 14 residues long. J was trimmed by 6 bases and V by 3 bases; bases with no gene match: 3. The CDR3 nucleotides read TGTGCCAGCAGCGAGTCTAGCGGGAGCAATGAGCAGTTCTTC. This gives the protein CASSESSGSNEQFF.

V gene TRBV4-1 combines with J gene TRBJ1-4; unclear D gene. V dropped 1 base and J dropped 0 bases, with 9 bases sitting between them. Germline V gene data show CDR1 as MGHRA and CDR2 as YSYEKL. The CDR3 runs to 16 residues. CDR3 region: CASSQGPFATNEKLFF. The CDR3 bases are TGCGCCAGCAGCCAAGGGCCATTTGCAACTAATGAAAAACTGTTTTTT.

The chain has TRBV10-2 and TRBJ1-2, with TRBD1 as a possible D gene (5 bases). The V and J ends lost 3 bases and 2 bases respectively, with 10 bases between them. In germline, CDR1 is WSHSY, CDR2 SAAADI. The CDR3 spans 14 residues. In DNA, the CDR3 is TGCGCCAGCAGTGAAAGCAGGGCCAACTATGGCTACACCTTC. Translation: CASSESRANYGYTF.

The CDR3 region is CASSPAGTFYEQYF. The CDR3 DNA reads as TGCGCCAGCAGCCCTGCCGGGACTTTCTACGAGCAGTACTTC. This chain links TRBV5-1 with TRBJ2-7; a weak D match, TRBD2 (6 bases). The germline V and J ends were trimmed by 4 bases and 3 bases, with 14 bases remaining between them. CDR1 is SGHRS, CDR2 YFSETQ, per germline. The CDR3 is 14 residues long.

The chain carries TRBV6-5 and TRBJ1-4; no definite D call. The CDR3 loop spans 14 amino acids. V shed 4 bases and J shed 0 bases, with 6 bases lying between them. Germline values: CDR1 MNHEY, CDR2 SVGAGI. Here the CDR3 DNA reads TGTGCCAGCAGTTTTATTGCAACTAATGAAAAACTGTTTTTT. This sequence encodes CASSFIATNEKLFF.

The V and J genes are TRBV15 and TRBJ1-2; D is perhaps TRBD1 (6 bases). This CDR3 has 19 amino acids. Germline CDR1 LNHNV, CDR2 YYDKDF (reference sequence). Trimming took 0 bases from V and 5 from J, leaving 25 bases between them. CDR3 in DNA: TGTGCCACCAGCAGAGATATAGGGGGGGCAGGCGGTGGAGAATATGGCTACACCTTC. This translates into CATSRDIGGAGGGEYGYTF.

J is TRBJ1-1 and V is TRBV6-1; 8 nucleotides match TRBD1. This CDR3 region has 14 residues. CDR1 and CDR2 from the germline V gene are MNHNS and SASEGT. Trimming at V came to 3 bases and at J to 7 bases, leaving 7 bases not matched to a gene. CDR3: CASSEAGGKSEAFF. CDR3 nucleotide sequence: TGTGCCAGCAGTGAGGCAGGGGGCAAGAGTGAAGCTTTCTTT.